This TCR beta chain was recorded in a study of cytomegalovirus exposure and HLA in healthy donors. Study-level findings and limits: CMV serostatus was the sole immune exposure information available. Sequencing depth roughly uniform across donors was assumed in presence/absence analyses. As a later analysis revealed, the rate of TCR association differed by HLA locus, with DRB1 most and HLA-C fewest.

Both 60 Vbeta primers and 13 Jbeta primers went into the PCR. The protocol was immunoSEQ multiplex PCR, while the TCRdb copy is restricted to in-frame clones and leaves out a portion. Altogether over 100,000 clones are present, roughly three fifths being singletons, with the ten largest covering 9% to 10%. About this clone: Its antigen remains unidentified.

The CDR3 runs to 13 residues. Germline assignment: CDR1 SNHLY and CDR2 FYNNEI. V was cut by 4 bases and J by 4 bases, with 8 bases left in between. Source material: PBMCs. The chain joins TRBV2 to TRBJ1-5; D not certain. The clonotype was recovered from a man aged 35-49 years in good health and CMV-seropositive. CDR3 in DNA: TGTGCCAGCAGTGTAGCGGAGAATCAGCCCCAGCATTTT. Translation gives CASSVAENQPQHF.